This T cell receptor beta chain was captured in a study of PD-L1 blockade in urothelial cancer. Study summary: Median blood clonality was around 0.086, with about 86,000 unique TCRs.

Time point specified: pretreatment peripheral blood. Profiled with immunoSEQ multiplex PCR; TCRdb holds only in-frame clones, not every one. The table records over 100,000 clones, approximately 84% of them present only once. CDR3 size: 16 residues. The V segment lost 4 bases and the J segment 5 bases; nucleotides outside the gene matches: 15. Germline V gene sequence: CDR1 SGDLS, CDR2 YYNGEE. This sequence joins TRBV9 and TRBJ2-7; the match to TRBD2 covers 7 bases. This TCR came from a man in his forties or fifties with urothelial cancer. The specimen comprised PBMCs, sampled around atezolizumab (anti-PD-L1) treatment. The CDR3 is CASSFGVGGLYDEQYF. For the CDR3, the DNA is TGTGCCAGCAGCTTTGGTGTGGGAGGGCTGTACGACGAGCAGTACTTC.